This TCR beta chain stems from a study of blood T cell repertoires in COVID-19. Study at large: Acute and convalescent COVID-19 specimens originated in the United States, Italy and Spain. T cells, B-cell-depleted T cells, or PBMCs provided the cDNA or gDNA that served as material.

Study processing details: Nucleated cell number was recorded as an estimate derived from reference gene primer amplification. Profiled with immunoSEQ multiplex PCR; TCRdb holds only in-frame clones, not every one. Clone size and V and J calls were adopted from that table, with D and trimming inferred from the DNA. The sample shows about 260,000 clones, around 90% of them seen only once. In Seattle, patients joined the study during active infection and were tracked longitudinally. The origin of this receptor is a woman aged 55-70 years with COVID-19, enrolled during active disease. Material for sequencing was peripheral blood.

The CDR3 DNA is TGTGCCAGCAGTGGAACAGGGGGTCTTAGGTCCGGGGAGCTGTTTTTT. This translates into CASSGTGGLRSGELFF. This chain uses TRBV27 with TRBJ2-2; 8 bases map to TRBD1. Germline V gene data show CDR1 as MNHEY and CDR2 as SMNVEV (reference sequence). V gave up 5 bases and J gave up 6 bases; unmatched junction bases: 11. The CDR3 runs to 16 residues.